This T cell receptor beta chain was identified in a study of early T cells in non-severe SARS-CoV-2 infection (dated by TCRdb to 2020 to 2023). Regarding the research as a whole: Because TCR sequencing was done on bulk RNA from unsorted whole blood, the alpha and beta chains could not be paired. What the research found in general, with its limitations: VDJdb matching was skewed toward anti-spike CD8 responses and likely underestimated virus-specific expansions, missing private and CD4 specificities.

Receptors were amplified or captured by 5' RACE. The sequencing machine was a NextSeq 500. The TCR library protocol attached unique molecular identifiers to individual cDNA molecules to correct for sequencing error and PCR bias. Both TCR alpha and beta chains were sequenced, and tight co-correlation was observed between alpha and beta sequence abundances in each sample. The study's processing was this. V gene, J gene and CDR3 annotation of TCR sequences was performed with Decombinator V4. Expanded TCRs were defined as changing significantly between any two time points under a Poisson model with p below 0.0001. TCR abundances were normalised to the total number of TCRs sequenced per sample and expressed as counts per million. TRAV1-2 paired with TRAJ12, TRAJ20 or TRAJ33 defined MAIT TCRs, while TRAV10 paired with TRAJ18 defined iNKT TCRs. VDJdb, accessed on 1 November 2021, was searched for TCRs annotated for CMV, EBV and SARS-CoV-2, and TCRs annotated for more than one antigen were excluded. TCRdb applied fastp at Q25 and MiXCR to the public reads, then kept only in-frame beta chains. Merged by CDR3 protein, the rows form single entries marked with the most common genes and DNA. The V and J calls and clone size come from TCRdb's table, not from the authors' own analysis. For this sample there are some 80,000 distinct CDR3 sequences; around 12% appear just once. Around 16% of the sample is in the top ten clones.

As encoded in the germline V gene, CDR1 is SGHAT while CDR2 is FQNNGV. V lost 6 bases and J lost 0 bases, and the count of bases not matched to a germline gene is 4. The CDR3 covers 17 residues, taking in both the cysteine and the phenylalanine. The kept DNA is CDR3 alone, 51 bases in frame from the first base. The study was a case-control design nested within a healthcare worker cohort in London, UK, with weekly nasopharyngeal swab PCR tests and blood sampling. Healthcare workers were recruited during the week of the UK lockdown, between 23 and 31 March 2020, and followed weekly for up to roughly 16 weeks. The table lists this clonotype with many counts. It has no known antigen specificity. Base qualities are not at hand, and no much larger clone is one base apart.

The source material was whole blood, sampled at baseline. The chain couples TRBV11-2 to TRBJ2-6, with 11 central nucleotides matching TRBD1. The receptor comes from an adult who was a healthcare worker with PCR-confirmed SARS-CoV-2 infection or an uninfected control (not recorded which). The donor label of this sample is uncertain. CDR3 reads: CASSSGTGGSGANVLTF. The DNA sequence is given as TGTGCCAGCAGTTCCGGGACAGGGGGCTCTGGGGCCAACGTCCTGACTTTC.